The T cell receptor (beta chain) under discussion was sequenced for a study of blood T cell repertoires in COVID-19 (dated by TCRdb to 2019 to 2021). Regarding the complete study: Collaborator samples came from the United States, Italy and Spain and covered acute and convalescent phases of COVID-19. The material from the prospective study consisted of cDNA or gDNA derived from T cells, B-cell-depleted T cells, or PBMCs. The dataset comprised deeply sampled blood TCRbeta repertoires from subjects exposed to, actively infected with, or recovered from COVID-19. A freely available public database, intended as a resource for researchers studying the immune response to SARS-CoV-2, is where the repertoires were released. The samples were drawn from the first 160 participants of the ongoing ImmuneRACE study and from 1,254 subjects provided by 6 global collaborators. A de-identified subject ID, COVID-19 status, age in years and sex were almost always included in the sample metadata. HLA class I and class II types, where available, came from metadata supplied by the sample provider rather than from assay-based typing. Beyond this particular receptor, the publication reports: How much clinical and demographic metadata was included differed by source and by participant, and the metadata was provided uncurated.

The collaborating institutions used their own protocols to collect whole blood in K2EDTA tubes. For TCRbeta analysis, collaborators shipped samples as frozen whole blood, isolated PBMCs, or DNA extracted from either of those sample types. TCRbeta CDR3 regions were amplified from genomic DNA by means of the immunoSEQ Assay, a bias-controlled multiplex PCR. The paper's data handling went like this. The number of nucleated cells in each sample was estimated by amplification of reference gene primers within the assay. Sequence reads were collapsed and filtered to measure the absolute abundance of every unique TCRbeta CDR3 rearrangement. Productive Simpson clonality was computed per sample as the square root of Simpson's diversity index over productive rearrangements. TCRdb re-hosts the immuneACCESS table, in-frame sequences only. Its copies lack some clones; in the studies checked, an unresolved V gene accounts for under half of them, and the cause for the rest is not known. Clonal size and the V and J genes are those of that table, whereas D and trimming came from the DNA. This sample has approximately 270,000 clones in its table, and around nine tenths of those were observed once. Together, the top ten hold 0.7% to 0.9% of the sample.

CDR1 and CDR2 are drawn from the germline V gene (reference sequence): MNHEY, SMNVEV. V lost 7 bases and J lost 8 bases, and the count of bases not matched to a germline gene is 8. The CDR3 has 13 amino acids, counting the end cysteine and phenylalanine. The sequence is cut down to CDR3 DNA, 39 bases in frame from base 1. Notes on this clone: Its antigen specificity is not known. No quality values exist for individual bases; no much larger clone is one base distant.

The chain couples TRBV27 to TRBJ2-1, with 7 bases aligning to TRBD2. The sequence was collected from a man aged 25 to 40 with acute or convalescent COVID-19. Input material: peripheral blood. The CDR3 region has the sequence CASKLAATDEQFF. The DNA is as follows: TGTGCCAGCAAGCTAGCGGCAACGGATGAGCAGTTCTTC.